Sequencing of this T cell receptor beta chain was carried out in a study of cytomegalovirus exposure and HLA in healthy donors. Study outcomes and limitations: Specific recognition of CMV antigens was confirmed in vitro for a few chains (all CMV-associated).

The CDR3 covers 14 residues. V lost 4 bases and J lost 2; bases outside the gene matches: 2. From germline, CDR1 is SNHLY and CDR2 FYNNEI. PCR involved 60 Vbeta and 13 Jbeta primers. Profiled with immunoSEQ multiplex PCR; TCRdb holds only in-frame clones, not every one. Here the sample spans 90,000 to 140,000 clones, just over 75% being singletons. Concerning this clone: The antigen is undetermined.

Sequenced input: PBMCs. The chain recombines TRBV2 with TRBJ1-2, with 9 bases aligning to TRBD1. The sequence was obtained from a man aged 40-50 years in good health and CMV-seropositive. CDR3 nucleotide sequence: TGTGCCAGCAGTGGACAGGGGGAAAACTATGGCTACACCTTC. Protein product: CASSGQGENYGYTF. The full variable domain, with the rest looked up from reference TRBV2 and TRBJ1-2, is EPEVTQTPSHQVTQMGQEVILRCVPISNHLYFYWYRQILGQKVEFLVSFYNNEISEKSEIFDDQFSVERPDGSNFTLKIRSTKLEDSAMYFCASSGQGENYGYTFGSGTRLTVV.